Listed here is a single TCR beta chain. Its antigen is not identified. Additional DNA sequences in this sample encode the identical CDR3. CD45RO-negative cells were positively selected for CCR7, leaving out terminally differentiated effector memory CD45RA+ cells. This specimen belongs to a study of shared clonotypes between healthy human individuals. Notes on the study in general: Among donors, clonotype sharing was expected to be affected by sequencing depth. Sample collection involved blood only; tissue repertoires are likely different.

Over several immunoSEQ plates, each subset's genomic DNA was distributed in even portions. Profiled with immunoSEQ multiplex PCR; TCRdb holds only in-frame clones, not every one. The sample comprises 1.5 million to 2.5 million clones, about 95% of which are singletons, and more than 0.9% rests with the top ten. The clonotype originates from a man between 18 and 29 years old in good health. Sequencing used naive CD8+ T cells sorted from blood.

The CDR3 DNA reads TGCGCCAGCAGCTTGGAGGGGGGGAGCCAAGAGACCCAGTACTTC. Protein: CASSLEGGSQETQYF. V and J are TRBV5-1 and TRBJ2-5; TRBD2 might be the D (7 bases). The length of the CDR3 is 15 residues. Trimming left V 0 bases short and J 1 base short, with 10 bases between. Germline V lookup: CDR1 SGHRS, CDR2 YFSETQ.